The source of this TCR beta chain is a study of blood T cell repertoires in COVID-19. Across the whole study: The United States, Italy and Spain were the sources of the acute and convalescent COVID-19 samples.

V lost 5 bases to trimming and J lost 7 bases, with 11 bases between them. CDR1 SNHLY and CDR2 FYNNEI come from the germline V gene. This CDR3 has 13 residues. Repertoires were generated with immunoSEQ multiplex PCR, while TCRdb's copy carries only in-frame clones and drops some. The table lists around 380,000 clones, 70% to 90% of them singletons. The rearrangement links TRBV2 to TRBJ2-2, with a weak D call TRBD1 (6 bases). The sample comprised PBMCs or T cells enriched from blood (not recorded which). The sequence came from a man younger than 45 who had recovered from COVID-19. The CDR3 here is CASSMGAGGELFF. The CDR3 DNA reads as TGTGCCAGCAGTATGGGGGCCGGCGGGGAGCTGTTTTTT.